A selection of T cell receptor beta chains follows, all from one sample in a study of T cell responses to AZD1222 COVID-19 vaccine. The table came from immunoSEQ multiplex PCR; TCRdb's copy has only in-frame clones and leaves some out. Counted here are about 150,000 clones, about 90% occurring once; the ten biggest clones make up about 7.5%. The sequencing here drew on peripheral blood, taken 28 days after the second dose of the MenACWY control vaccine. The receptors derive from an adult who received the MenACWY meningococcal vaccine as a control. The CDR3 runs from the conserved cysteine through the conserved F or W. The D gene is left open where the match is weak. For some rows the clone size is stated as once, few or many, or as a class when expanded; others skip it.

J | D | V | size | DNA | CDR3
TRBJ2-3 | TRBD2 | TRBV5-8 | . | TGTGCCAGCAGCCTCCCGGGGGGGCCCTCCGGGGATACGCAGTATTTT | CASSLPGGPSGDTQYF
TRBJ1-4 | . | TRBV18 | . | TGTGCCAGCTCACCACCGGGGAGAGTTAATGAAAAACTGTTTTTT | CASSPPGRVNEKLFF
TRBJ2-1 | . | TRBV9 | . | TGTGCCAGCAGCGTCGGTGGAGGTGACCGCGGTAATGAGCAGTTCTTC | CASSVGGGDRGNEQFF
TRBJ1-5 | . | TRBV11-1 | . | TGTGCCAGCAGCTTAGCTGTAGGGGAACCCCAGCATTTT | CASSLAVGEPQHF
TRBJ2-7 | TRBD1 | TRBV2 | . | TGTGCCAGCAGTGGACAGGGAACCTCCTACGAGCAGTACTTC | CASSGQGTSYEQYF
TRBJ1-5 | . | TRBV5-1 | once | TGCGCCAGCAGCACCGGACTGCTCAATCAGCCCCAGCATTTT | CASSTGLLNQPQHF
TRBJ2-1 | TRBD2 | TRBV19 | . | TGTGCCAGTAGCCGACTAGCGGGAAGCTCCTACAATGAGCAGTTCTTC | CASSRLAGSSYNEQFF
TRBJ1-2 | . | TRBV5-6 | . | TGTGCCAGCAGCTTGGTTGTGGGCGCGGGGGGCTACACCTTC | CASSLVVGAGGYTF
TRBJ1-1 | TRBD1 | TRBV6-6 | . | TGTGCCAGCAGTTATGGGGACAGAAGAATGAACACTGAAGCTTTCTTT | CASSYGDRRMNTEAFF
TRBJ2-7 | . | TRBV6-5 | . | TGTGCCAGCAGATCACAGGACAGCCTCTACGAGCAGTACTTC | CASRSQDSLYEQYF
TRBJ1-5 | . | TRBV7-2 | . | TGTGCCAGCAGCCGCCAGGCCAGCAATCAGCCCCAGCATTTT | CASSRQASNQPQHF
TRBJ1-2 | . | TRBV7-3 | . | TGTGCCAGCAGCCCAAAGCCGGGACGCAACTCTGGCTACACCTTC | CASSPKPGRNSGYTF
TRBJ2-1 | TRBD2 | TRBV10-3 | . | TGTGCCATCAGTGAAGTGACTAGCGGGAACAATGAGCAGTTCTTC | CAISEVTSGNNEQFF
TRBJ2-1 | TRBD2 | TRBV9 | . | TGTGCCAGCAGCGTAGGACTAGCGGGGTACAATGAGCAGTTCTTC | CASSVGLAGYNEQFF
TRBJ2-7 | . | TRBV6-5 | . | TGTGCCACCGGGGCGGGCGGCCCATGGGGGCAGTACTTC | CATGAGGPWGQYF
TRBJ2-7 | . | TRBV2 | . | TGTGCCAGCAGTGCTGTCAGGGGTGGCGAGCAGTACTTC | CASSAVRGGEQYF
TRBJ2-3 | TRBD2 | TRBV7-2 | . | TGTGCCAGCAGCCTCGGACTAGATTGGGATACGCAGTATTTT | CASSLGLDWDTQYF
TRBJ2-3 | . | TRBV3-1/TRBV3-2 | . | TGTGCCAGCAGCCAACTAGGACCCACAGATACGCAGTATTTT | CASSQLGPTDTQYF
TRBJ2-7 | TRBD2 | TRBV28 | . | TGTGCCAGCAGTTTATCTGGGCGGGAGCCCTACGAGCAGTACTTC | CASSLSGREPYEQYF
TRBJ2-2 | . | TRBV9 | once | TGTGCCAGCAGCCCTAATGTCTGGCGGGCGAACACCGGGGAGCTGTTTTTT | CASSPNVWRANTGELFF
TRBJ2-7 | . | TRBV27 | . | TGTGCCAGCAGTTTATACGGGTTCTCCTACGAGCAGTACTTC | CASSLYGFSYEQYF
TRBJ1-5 | . | TRBV19 | . | TGTGCCAGTATGTGGGGAGGTAGCAATCAGCCCCAGCATTTT | CASMWGGSNQPQHF
TRBJ2-5 | . | TRBV11-2 | . | TGTGCCAGCAGCTTAGGGGGGCGGGTGGCCCAGTACTTC | CASSLGGRVAQYF
TRBJ1-5 | TRBD1 | TRBV28 | . | TGTGCCTGCAGGGGGGCCGGGACGCCCCAGCATTTT | CACRGAGTPQHF
TRBJ1-6 | . | TRBV20-1 | once | TGCAGTGCTAGTTGGCAGGGTAATTCACCCCTCCACTTT | CSASWQGNSPLHF
TRBJ1-5 | . | TRBV5-6 | . | TGTGCCAGCAGCTTGGCCGTCGGGGCCTCAAACCAGCCCCAGCATTTT | CASSLAVGASNQPQHF
TRBJ2-3 | TRBD2 | TRBV24-1 | once | TGTGCCACCAGAATAGACGGGGGACTAGCGGGACTCACAGATACGCAGTATTTT | CATRIDGGLAGLTDTQYF
TRBJ2-3 | TRBD1 | TRBV27 | . | TGTGCCAGCATCCCGGGACAGGGGGCGAGCACAGATACGCAGTATTTT | CASIPGQGASTDTQYF
TRBJ1-4 | . | TRBV9 | . | TGTGCCAGCAGCGAGGGGGGCGGCACTAATGAAAAACTGTTTTTT | CASSEGGGTNEKLFF
TRBJ2-5 | TRBD2 | TRBV7-2 | once | TGTGCCAGCAGCTTATCACTAGCGTTCGGGGAGACCCAGTACTTC | CASSLSLAFGETQYF
TRBJ2-3 | TRBD1 | TRBV6-5 | once | TGTGCCAGCAGTTACTCGAACGGCAGGGGGACAGATACGCAGTATTTT | CASSYSNGRGTDTQYF
TRBJ1-5 | . | TRBV5-5 | . | TGTGCCAGCAGCCTAGAGCCTTTGTCACAGCCCCAGCATTTT | CASSLEPLSQPQHF
TRBJ1-5 | . | TRBV18 | . | TGTGCCAGCTCACCCACAGGCGAACAGCCCCAGCATTTT | CASSPTGEQPQHF
TRBJ1-2 | . | TRBV7-2 | . | TGTGCCAGCAGCTTATTGCAGGGAGAGGTTATCGGGTATGGCTACACCTTC | CASSLLQGEVIGYGYTF
TRBJ1-4 | . | TRBV5-6 | . | TGTGCCAGCAGTTCGGGGGCTTATGAAAAACTGTTTTTT | CASSSGAYEKLFF
TRBJ2-2 | . | TRBV4-3 | . | TGCGCCAGCAGCCAAGGACCAGGGACCGGGGAGCTGTTTTTT | CASSQGPGTGELFF
TRBJ1-2 | . | TRBV24-1 | . | TGTGCCACCAGTGACTTTGGACAAGACTATGGCTACACCTTC | CATSDFGQDYGYTF
TRBJ2-5 | TRBD2 | TRBV7-2 | once | TGTGCCAGCAGATCGGTAGCGGGGGAAGAGACCCAGTACTTC | CASRSVAGEETQYF
TRBJ2-5 | . | TRBV21-1 | . | TGTGCCAGCAGCTTTCGACTAGCGGGAGTGGGTGAGACCCAGTACTTC | CASSFRLAGVGETQYF
TRBJ2-7 | . | TRBV14 | . | TGTGCCAGCAGGAGGGGCGCCGGGTCCTACGAGCAGTACTTC | CASRRGAGSYEQYF
TRBJ1-2 | TRBD1 | TRBV7-9 | . | TGTGCCAGCAGCACCCCCTCCGGACAGGGGGCGAGGGGCTACACCTTC | CASSTPSGQGARGYTF
TRBJ2-1 | . | TRBV6-1 | . | TGTGCCAGCAGTGACGGGGGCCCTAAGGCGGATGAGCAGTTCTTC | CASSDGGPKADEQFF